This T cell receptor (beta chain) was sequenced for a study of T cell repertoires in cytomegalovirus infection. Germline V CDR1 and CDR2: ENHRY, SYGVKD. Trimming removed 3 bases from V and 0 bases from J, with 3 bases in between. This CDR3 comprises 12 residues. As for this clonotype: Its antigen remains unidentified.

TCRdb redid the calling of the reads with MiXCR, one entry per CDR3 protein. The sample shows 30,000 to 40,000 distinct CDR3 sequences, over 50% of them seen only once. The genes are TRBV10-3 and TRBJ2-7; D uncertain. The receptor comes from a human donor in good health (CMV status not recorded). Some clones in this sample may be carry-over from other donors' samples. Here the sequenced sample was CD8+ T cells from cultured PBMCs, taken from culture after CMV antigen stimulation. DNA of the CDR3: TGTGCCATCAGTGATGGCTCCTACGAGCAGTACTTC. Its translation is CAISDGSYEQYF.